The text below deals with one T cell receptor beta chain. Its antigen is unknown. The data were obtained in a study of T cell repertoires in cytomegalovirus infection. At the level of the study: Public TCR beta signatures indicated both CMV infection and matching HLA type. Study-wide results and limits: The cumulative frequency of public TCR beta families identified carriers of CMV plus the relevant HLA.

MiXCR was run by TCRdb on the reads, yielding one entry per CDR3 protein. Seen here are 200,000 or so distinct CDR3 sequences, roughly 19% observed once, and the top ten hold around 3.1%. The CDR3 runs to 15 residues. Trimming took off 4 bases at V and 2 bases at J, with 14 bases between the two ends. The clonotype was recovered from a human donor in good health (CMV status not recorded). Some clones in this sample may be carry-over from other donors' samples. The sequencing input was PBMCs. The gene calls are TRBV12-3 or TRBV12-4 and TRBJ2-5; maybe TRBD1 (5 bases). The CDR3 DNA sequence: TGTGCCAGCAGTTACCTACGGCAGGGACAAGAGACCCAGTACTTC. This translates into CASSYLRQGQETQYF.